The source of this TCR beta chain is a study of regulatory T cells in long-lasting Graves disease (dated by TCRdb to 2020 to 2023). Background on the whole study: Newly diagnosed Graves' disease patients had taken antithyroid drugs for less than 3 months. This study used TCR sequencing and RNA sequencing of peripheral blood to compare persistent Graves' disease patients against newly diagnosed Graves' disease patients. The study took place in China and was registered as a clinical trial. A total of roughly 35 samples were covered by TCR sequencing, comprising some 13 persistent and some 20 newly diagnosed Graves' disease patients.

The research as a whole found: Preferential use of TRBV28, TRBJ1-2 and TRBJ2-5 was observed in persistent disease, whereas TRBV20-1 and TRBJ2-1 were favored in newly diagnosed disease. Sequencing and analysis were limited to the TCR beta chain. The small sample size was acknowledged by the authors as a limitation that may reduce accuracy. Compared with newly diagnosed patients, patients with persistent Graves' disease had lower TCR Shannon entropy and fewer highly expanded clones, which suggests clonal expansion. The study examined only peripheral blood because the primary lesion, thyroid tissue, could not be accessed. A larger number of public clonotypes was shared among persistent patients (more than 2,500) than among newly diagnosed patients (approximately 1,000).

The time point label of this sample denotes: newly diagnosed GD, antithyroid drugs for less than 3 months. For both TCR sequencing and RNA sequencing, RNA was extracted from PBMCs in TRIzol. The diagnosis of Graves' disease was made according to American Thyroid Association guidelines. Patients were recruited from an endocrinology department in Xi'an, China. Each patient gave around 9 milliliters of peripheral blood, collected in an EDTA anticoagulant tube. Ficoll Paque Plus density gradient separation was used to isolate PBMCs, and no further T cell sorting was performed. An Agilent 2100 Bioanalyzer and agarose gel were used to assess RNA quality, and a NanoDrop 2000 was used to measure RNA concentration. The germline V gene provides CDR1 MNHNS and CDR2 SASEGT. The CDR3 sequence holds 13 residues, the cysteine and phenylalanine included. Only the CDR3 portion is preserved as DNA: 39 bases, with reading frame beginning at the first base. Clipping removes 7 bases from V and 5 bases from J, with 7 as the unmatched junction base count.

This clonotype was observed at least ten times. This receptor's antigen is unknown. Base qualities are not provided; no much larger clone lies one nucleotide away. The library was built by means of multiplex PCR. Data came from an Illumina HiSeq 4000. To build TCR beta libraries, CDR3 regions were amplified by Arm-PCR using iRepertoire HTBI primers. Gel purification was performed on PCR products prior to sequencing. The published analysis was carried out like this. Gene usage analysis of CDR3 amino acid clonotypes used the roughly 62 TRBV and around 14 TRBJ segments found across samples. Filtered high-quality paired reads were merged into contigs using COPE and FqMerger. Contigs were aligned with BLAST to IMGT TRBV, TRBD and TRBJ reference genes, and CDR3 was defined per IMGT. Highly expanded clones were defined as clonotypes with a frequency above 0.1%. Shannon entropy served as the measure of repertoire diversity, while the Gini coefficient captured V-J evenness. Public clonotypes were defined as clonotypes shared by more than one individual. TCRdb trimmed public reads at Q25 via fastp, called clones via MiXCR and kept in-frame beta chains. CDR3 protein sequences are deduplicated, and each keeps its most common genes and DNA. TCRdb, not the original authors, processed these V and J calls. The sample records about 530,000 distinct CDR3 sequences, 15% to 20% of which are singletons. The top ten clones comprise around 25% of the sample.

The data also belong to a second study, concerning T cells in Graves' hyperthyroidism and ophthalmopathy. The other study reports the following: Stable Graves' hyperthyroidism was defined as no progression to ophthalmopathy during 18 months of follow-up. Hyperthyroidism patients were newly diagnosed, with disease duration under 2 months, and aged 18 to 65 years. The study excluded patients with uncontrolled infections, other autoimmune diseases, pregnancy or lactation. Diagnoses were established on the basis of clinical symptoms, serum thyroxine and TRAb, thyroid ultrasound, and orbital computed tomography. The first round of RT-PCR for the TCR CDR3 was performed with the HTBI primer set and the Qiagen OneStep RT-PCR kit. Most expanded thyroid clonotypes (frequency above 0.001) were also detected in blood, suggesting blood repertoires may reflect thyroid immune responses. Ophthalmopathy was separated from stable hyperthyroidism by a 13 V-J signature model, with over 85% sensitivity and roughly 81% specificity obtained in cross-validation and 80%/75% obtained in testing. In validation, the model predicted progression to ophthalmopathy a median of around six months before onset, with over 60% sensitivity and roughly 79% specificity. TCR V-J signatures able to tell the groups apart were searched for in a discovery cohort of 100 or so patients, of whom 40 to 45 had Graves' ophthalmopathy and about 60 had stable Graves' hyperthyroidism. Prospective prediction of ophthalmopathy was tested in an independent validation cohort of approximately 19 hyperthyroidism patients and roughly 16 patients who later progressed to ophthalmopathy. The 90 to 100 discovery patients were randomly split 7:3 into training and test sets. The study also compared thyroid tissue and blood T-cell repertoires from about 6 Graves' hyperthyroidism patients. After blood sampling, hyperthyroidism patients were treated with methimazole at a starting dose of 30 mg daily, and ophthalmopathy patients were treated with high-dose intravenous methylprednisolone. Libraries were constructed in a second round of multiplex PCR, after which size selection and purification were performed. The libraries were sequenced on an Illumina HiSeq2000 using paired-end 100 bp reads. SOAPnuke was used to process the raw data, throwing out any read that contained adapters or uncalled bases, had a mean Phred below 15, or lacked an exact constant-primer or identifier match. COPE v1.2.5 was used to merge the high-quality paired reads, and each unique nucleotide sequence was defined as a clonotype. MiTCR v1.1 was used to align clonotypes to the IMGT TRBV, TRBD and TRBJ reference segments. The analysis included only V-J combinations with a frequency above 0.0001, which together covered approximately 99% of the repertoires. The TCS score was defined as the ratio of F50 (clonal expansion) to E x V (chaos), calculated using BLOSUM62-based TCRdist between CDR3 peptides within each V-J. Welch's t-statistics and random forest reduced some 510 V-J features to 13, which were used in a naive Bayes classifier (R e1071). No statistical method was used to set the sample size in advance, and investigators knew the group allocation. The paper describes TCR Vbeta CDR3 sequencing of 130 to 150 peripheral blood samples, made up of 43 ophthalmopathy patients, more than 70 hyperthyroidism patients and around 17 progressor patients.

The V and J genes are TRBV6-1 and TRBJ1-1, with 7 junctional bases fitting TRBD1. This specimen consisted of peripheral blood mononuclear cells (PBMCs), obtained at new diagnosis, from a patient treated with antithyroid drugs. This clonotype was obtained from a woman aged 35-60 years with Graves disease. Donor details come from another sample of the same person, matched by shared clones. Read as DNA, the sequence is TGTGCCAGCAACTTGGACAGGCTAACTGAAGCTTTCTTT. This codes for CASNLDRLTEAFF.